Shown below are 25 T cell receptor beta chains from a single sample sequenced in a study of cytomegalovirus exposure and HLA in healthy donors. PCR involved 60 Vbeta and 13 Jbeta primers. Generated by immunoSEQ multiplex PCR, the TCRdb table keeps only in-frame clones and is missing some. The sample comprises tens of thousands of clones, over 60% of which are singletons, and just over 6.5% rests with the top ten. Sequencing used PBMCs. These receptors all stem from a man younger than 40 in good health and CMV-seronegative.

This clone was picked up one time. The chain is built from TRBV6-1 and TRBJ1-4; unclear D gene. V shed 6 bases and J shed 7 bases, with 12 bases lying between them. Germline-derived CDR1 and CDR2 are MNHNS and SASEGT. This CDR3 contains 13 residues. The CDR3 DNA sequence: TGTGCCAGCAGGGATGAGGGTGGTGAAAAACTGTTTTTT. It specifies CASRDEGGEKLFF.

This clone was seen just once. The chain links TRBV20-1 to TRBJ2-7; D is possibly TRBD2 (6 bases). Trimming removed 2 bases from V and 7 bases from J, with 9 bases in between. Germline V gene lookup returns CDR1 DFQATT and CDR2 SNEGSKA (reference sequence). CDR3 size: 11 residues. The CDR3 nucleotides are TGCAGTGCTAGAAGCGGGTGGGAGCAGTACTTC. This translates into CSARSGWEQYF.

In this sample, this clone turned up a few times. In the same sample, other DNA sequences code for this CDR3. This chain connects TRBV6-1 to TRBJ2-2; D perhaps matches TRBD1 (6 bases). Trimming removed 11 bases at V and 5 bases at J, with 18 bases between. The CDR3 runs 14 residues. The germline V gene has CDR1 MNHNS and CDR2 SASEGT. The CDR3 loop reads CAGQRTVETGELFF. In DNA form, the CDR3 reads TGTGCCGGCCAGAGGACAGTCGAAACCGGGGAGCTGTTTTTT.

The chain carries TRBV27 and TRBJ2-7, with D perhaps TRBD1 (5 bases). CDR3 size: 14 residues. V was cut by 6 bases and J by 3 bases, with 15 bases left in between. CDR1 MNHEY and CDR2 SMNVEV come from the germline V gene (reference sequence). The CDR3 DNA sequence: TGTGCCAGCAGCTCGCAGGGAAGGGGCTACGAGCAGTACTTC. It is translated as CASSSQGRGYEQYF.

The J gene is TRBJ2-5, the V gene TRBV5-4; 13 bases agree with TRBD2. Judging by the DNA end, TRBJ2-7 fits better; the J call may be wrong. The V gene's germline CDR1 is SGHNT and CDR2 YYREEE (reference sequence). This CDR3 comprises 16 residues. This CDR3 reads CASSPLAGGPFDEQYF. The DNA for the CDR3 is TGTGCCAGCAGCCCACTAGCGGGAGGGCCCTTTGACGAGCAGTACTTC.

This clone was seen a handful of times. One junction end disagrees with the germline gene, perhaps due to a read error. V and J are TRBV7-8 and TRBJ1-1; D is unclear. Germline CDR1 SGHVS, CDR2 FQNEAQ. The CDR3 is 11 residues long. The chain's CDR3 is CASSFLSLPNF. Here the CDR3 DNA reads TGTGCCAGCAGCTTTCTATCATTGCCCAACTTT.

The chain recombines TRBV27 with TRBJ1-6; possibly TRBD1 for D (6 bases). The CDR3 loop spans 14 amino acids. The V and J ends lost 0 bases and 10 bases respectively, with 10 bases between them. Looked up from germline, CDR1 is MNHEY and CDR2 is SMNVEV (reference sequence). CDR3 coding DNA: TGTGCCAGCAGTTTATCCCAGGGGTACTCACCCCTCCACTTT. This encodes CASSLSQGYSPLHF.

The V call is TRBV5-1, the J call TRBJ1-2, with 8 bases matching TRBD1. From germline, CDR1 is SGHRS and CDR2 YFSETQ. V lost 5 bases to trimming and J lost 6 bases; unmatched junction nucleotides: 6. This CDR3 has 13 residues. The CDR3 loop is CASRTTGGDGYTF. The CDR3 nucleotides are TGCGCCAGCAGAACAACAGGGGGAGATGGCTACACCTTC.

This sequence joins TRBV5-6 and TRBJ2-7, with D possibly matching TRBD2 (6 bases). V was pared by 1 base and J by 6 bases, with 8 bases between. The germline V gene encodes CDR1 SGHDT and CDR2 YYEEEE. The CDR3 loop spans 12 amino acids. The CDR3 region is CASSLTRGEQYF. DNA of the CDR3: TGTGCCAGCAGCTTGACGCGGGGCGAGCAGTACTTC.

The DNA for the CDR3 is TGTGCCAGCAGCCACGCCCTGGAGCTGGAGAGCTCCTACGAGCAGTACTTC. Translation gives CASSHALELESSYEQYF. The chain couples TRBV14 to TRBJ2-7; D ambiguous. CDR3 length: 17 residues. The V end was cut by 3 bases, the J end by 0 bases, with 18 bases between. Per germline, CDR1 SGHDN and CDR2 FVKESK.

V is TRBV29-1 and J is TRBJ2-7; no firm D call. The CDR3 is made up of 12 amino acids. V was pared by 4 bases and J by 0 bases, with 7 bases between. Germline V gene lookup returns CDR1 SQVTM and CDR2 ANQGSEA. CDR3 region: CSVVSVSYEQYF. CDR3 bases: TGCAGCGTTGTCTCTGTCTCCTACGAGCAGTACTTC.

J is TRBJ2-7 and V is TRBV5-1, with 10 bases fitting TRBD1. The CDR3 covers 14 residues. Germline V gene data show CDR1 as SGHRS and CDR2 as YFSETQ. J gave up 6 bases and V 0 bases, and 3 bases lay outside the gene matches. The CDR3 nucleotides read TGCGCCAGCAGCTTGGGGGACAGGGGAGCCGAGCAGTACTTC. Translation: CASSLGDRGAEQYF.

The chain recombines TRBV5-1 with TRBJ2-7, with 10 bases lining up with TRBD2. The V gene end was trimmed by 3 bases and the J gene end by 3 bases; junction bases not matched to a gene: 6. CDR3 length equals 15 residues. Germline V lookup: CDR1 SGHRS, CDR2 YFSETQ. As DNA, the CDR3 is TGCGCCAGCAGCTACCTCACTAGCGGGGACTACGAGCAGTACTTC. Translation gives CASSYLTSGDYEQYF.

The chain has TRBV25-1 and TRBJ2-1; 12 bases map to TRBD2. V shed 6 bases and J 9 bases; nucleotides not matched to a gene: 15. The length of the CDR3 is 17 residues. CDR1 and CDR2 (germline): MGHDK, SYGVNS. The CDR3 here is CASSFPRSGTSGSEQFF. In DNA form, the CDR3 reads TGTGCCAGCAGCTTCCCCCGATCCGGGACTAGCGGGTCTGAGCAGTTCTTC.

The chain employs TRBV7-8 and TRBJ2-1; 13 bases agree with TRBD2. The V gene end was trimmed by 5 bases and the J gene end by 3 bases; junction bases not matched to a gene: 10. Germline assignment: CDR1 SGHVS and CDR2 FQNEAQ. The CDR3 is 18 residues long. The CDR3 loop is CASSLAWGTSGIYNEQFF. The CDR3 nucleotides read TGTGCCAGCAGCCTGGCGTGGGGGACTAGCGGGATCTACAATGAGCAGTTCTTC.

V and J are TRBV20-1 and TRBJ1-2; D is unresolved. V gave up 3 bases and J gave up 8 bases, with 4 bases separating them. Germline V gene data show CDR1 as DFQATT and CDR2 as SNEGSKA (reference sequence). CDR3 length: 9 residues. The CDR3 protein is CSASLGYTF. CDR3 bases: TGCAGTGCTAGCTTAGGCTACACCTTC.

The CDR3 region is CASSSGYGANVLTF. CDR3 in DNA: TGTGCCAGCAGTTCAGGGTATGGGGCCAACGTCCTGACTTTC. This sequence joins TRBV28 and TRBJ2-6, with D perhaps TRBD1 (5 bases). Trimming took 4 bases from V and 3 from J, leaving 7 bases between them. The CDR3 loop spans 14 amino acids. Germline loops: CDR1 MDHEN, CDR2 SYDVKM.

CDR3 DNA: TGCGCCAGCAGCCCGACAGAGTCCTACGAGCAGTACTTC. Translating gives CASSPTESYEQYF. The V and J genes are TRBV5-1 and TRBJ2-7, with D possibly being TRBD1 (5 bases). CDR3 size: 13 residues. The ends were cut back, 4 bases at V and 1 base at J, with 9 bases in the middle. Germline loops: CDR1 SGHRS, CDR2 YFSETQ. Variable domain in full (rest from reference TRBV5-1 and TRBJ2-7): KAGVTQTPRYLIKTRGQQVTLSCSPISGHRSVSWYQQTPGQGLQFLFEYFSETQRNKGNFPGRFSGRQFSNSRSEMNVSTLELGDSALYLCASSPTESYEQYFGPGTRLTVT.

The rearrangement joins TRBV28 to TRBJ2-5, with 7 bases that match TRBD1. This CDR3 comprises 15 residues. Germline V gives CDR1 MDHEN, CDR2 SYDVKM. With V trimmed by 4 bases and J by 2 bases, 7 bases remained unmatched. CDR3 region: CASSSRQGLQETQYF. The CDR3 DNA reads TGTGCCAGCAGTTCCCGACAGGGCTTACAAGAGACCCAGTACTTC.

The V gene is TRBV29-1, the J gene TRBJ2-3; TRBD2 agrees at 12 bases. Germline V CDR1 and CDR2: SQVTM, ANQGSEA. The CDR3 length is 15 residues. V trimming: 6 bases; J trimming: 10 bases; junction bases outside the gene matches: 14. The CDR3 DNA reads as TGCAGCGTGACTGGACTAGCGGGGCGTTTTGATTCGCAGTATTTT. This gives the protein CSVTGLAGRFDSQYF.

The chain recombines TRBV2 with TRBJ1-1, with D possibly matching TRBD1 (5 bases). Looked up from germline, CDR1 is SNHLY and CDR2 is FYNNEI. This CDR3 is built from 16 residues. The V gene lost 8 bases and the J gene lost 3 bases, with 22 bases spanning the gap. The CDR3 sequence: CASRTRGTHGDTEAFF. Here the CDR3 DNA reads TGTGCCAGCCGAACCCGCGGGACCCATGGGGACACTGAAGCTTTCTTT.

This chain joins TRBV7-8 and TRBJ2-5; 11 bases are a match to TRBD2. This CDR3 is built from 14 residues. Germline loops: CDR1 SGHVS, CDR2 FQNEAQ. Losses at the gene ends were 2 bases for V and 5 bases for J; bases not matched to a gene: 1. In DNA form, the CDR3 reads TGTGCCAGCAGCTTAAGACTAGCGGGGGAGACCCAGTACTTC. Protein: CASSLRLAGETQYF.

V and J are TRBV6-5 and TRBJ1-2; D not certain. The CDR3 has 13 residues. V was trimmed by 6 bases and J by 4 bases, leaving 12 bases between them. Germline CDR1 is MNHEY and CDR2 is SVGAGI. The chain's CDR3 is CASRPRERYGYTF. DNA of the CDR3: TGTGCCAGCAGGCCCCGGGAACGCTATGGCTACACCTTC.

This rearrangement joins TRBV7-8 to TRBJ1-1; maybe TRBD1 (6 bases). V lost 6 bases and J 5 bases, leaving 22 bases between the germline ends. This CDR3 comprises 16 residues. Germline V gene sequence: CDR1 SGHVS, CDR2 FQNEAQ. The CDR3 here is CASSSPGGGQRTEAFF. DNA of the CDR3: TGTGCCAGCAGTTCCCCCGGGGGGGGGCAGAGGACTGAAGCTTTCTTT.

This clone was observed a few times. This chain links TRBV19 with TRBJ1-5, with 8 bases lining up with TRBD1. With 8 bases clipped from V and 7 bases from J, the junction kept 10 bases outside the gene matches. This CDR3 is built from 14 residues. CDR1 is LNHDA, CDR2 SQIVND, per germline (reference sequence). This CDR3 reads CASGQDRAGQPQHF. The DNA of the CDR3 is TGTGCCAGTGGACAGGACAGGGCCGGACAGCCCCAGCATTTT. The complete variable domain, with remaining parts taken from reference TRBV19 and TRBJ1-5, reads DGGITQSPKYLFRKEGQNVTLSCEQNLNHDAMYWYRQDPGQGLRLIYYSQIVNDFQKGDIAEGYSVSREKKESFPLTVTSAQKNPTAFYLCASGQDRAGQPQHFGDGTRLSIL.